Below are 29 T cell receptor beta chains sequenced from a single sample in a study of shared T cell receptors in the human thymus (dated by TCRdb to about 2021). Receptor libraries were prepared by the immunoSEQ multiplex PCR assay. Sourced from immuneACCESS, this table was stored by TCRdb with only in-frame sequences that have V and J called. A share of the clones is absent; for the studies checked, an unresolved V gene accounts for under half, and the remainder has no known explanation. The sample yields almost 550,000 clones; around 82% were counted once. The ten largest clones capture 0.013% of the sample. These data were also filed under a second study, of human thymus T cells.

Sequenced: thymocytes. These receptors all stem from a boy younger than two with a congenital heart defect. Donor details come from another sample of the same person, matched by shared clones.

The chain couples TRBV19 to TRBJ2-2; D gene unclear. Germline values: CDR1 LNHDA, CDR2 SQIVND (reference sequence). The CDR3 is made up of 15 amino acids. V lost 8 bases and J lost 1, with 14 bases in between. In nucleotides, the CDR3 is TGTGCCAGTGCCGGTGGCGGCAAGAACACCGGGGAGCTGTTTTTT. It codes for CASAGGGKNTGELFF.

The chain carries TRBV4-3 and TRBJ2-1; the match to TRBD2 covers 8 bases. This CDR3 comprises 17 residues. Looked up from germline, CDR1 is LGHNA and CDR2 is YSLEER. V shed 0 bases and J 4 bases; nucleotides not matched to a gene: 8. The CDR3 bases are TGCGCCAGCAGCCAAGAATGGCGACTAGCGATTTACAATGAGCAGTTCTTC. It translates to CASSQEWRLAIYNEQFF.

CDR3 DNA sequence: TGCAGCGTTGACGGACTAGCGGTTCCCATTACAGATACGCAGTATTTT. Translated, it gives CSVDGLAVPITDTQYF. The genes are TRBV29-1 and TRBJ2-3, with 10 bases identical to TRBD2. Germline CDR1 is SQVTM and CDR2 is ANQGSEA. J gave up 3 bases and V 3 bases, and 9 bases lay outside the gene matches. The CDR3 loop spans 16 amino acids.

The genes are TRBV20-1 and TRBJ1-4; D uncertain. V was cut by 5 bases and J by 7 bases, with 5 bases left in between. Germline V gene sequence: CDR1 DFQATT, CDR2 SNEGSKA (reference sequence). This CDR3 is 10 amino acids long. For the CDR3, the DNA is TGCAGTGCTCTCGGTGAAAAACTGTTTTTT. This sequence encodes CSALGEKLFF.

The rearrangement joins TRBV5-6 to TRBJ2-1; D is possibly TRBD2 (6 bases). The CDR3 runs to 15 residues. The V gene lost 0 bases and the J gene lost 4 bases, with 11 bases spanning the gap. Germline CDR1 is SGHDT and CDR2 is YYEEEE. The chain's CDR3 is CASSLAGESYNEQFF. The CDR3 bases are TGTGCCAGCAGCTTGGCGGGAGAATCTTACAATGAGCAGTTCTTC. Using reference TRBV5-6 and TRBJ2-1 for the parts outside the CDR3, the full variable domain is DAGVTQSPTHLIKTRGQQVTLRCSPKSGHDTVSWYQQALGQGPQFIFQYYEEEERQRGNFPDRFSGHQFPNYSSELNVNALLLGDSALYLCASSLAGESYNEQFFGPGTRLTVL.

The chain joins TRBV29-1 to TRBJ2-1; 7 nucleotides agree with TRBD2. Losses at the gene ends were 7 bases for V and 3 bases for J; bases not matched to a gene: 9. This CDR3 spans 14 amino acids. Germline assignment: CDR1 SQVTM and CDR2 ANQGSEA. This chain's CDR3 is CSAQESGNYNEQFF. CDR3 DNA sequence: TGCAGCGCCCAGGAGAGCGGGAACTACAATGAGCAGTTCTTC.

V and J are TRBV10-1 and TRBJ2-1; 12 bases fit TRBD2. CDR1 is WNHNN, CDR2 SYGVQD, per germline (reference sequence). This CDR3 comprises 15 residues. Unmatched junction bases numbered 4, after V lost 7 bases and J lost 3 bases. CDR3: CASNRLAGDYNEQFF. The CDR3, as DNA: TGCGCCAGCAACCGACTAGCGGGGGACTACAATGAGCAGTTCTTC.

This clone was picked up one time. The chain employs TRBV15 and TRBJ2-7, with TRBD2 as a possible D gene (6 bases). V lost 2 bases, J lost 3 bases, and 20 bases lay in between. CDR1 and CDR2 from the germline V gene are LNHNV and YYDKDF (reference sequence). The length of the CDR3 is 17 residues. The CDR3 sequence is CATSRLPGTRKRYEQYF. DNA for the CDR3: TGTGCCACCAGCAGATTGCCCGGGACTCGAAAGCGCTACGAGCAGTACTTC.

This clone was counted between two and nine times. The chain couples TRBV15 to TRBJ2-7, with 9 bases that match TRBD2. Germline CDR1 and CDR2: LNHNV and YYDKDF (reference sequence). The CDR3 runs to 15 residues. J gave up 4 bases and V 5 bases, and 9 bases lay outside the gene matches. The CDR3 loop is CATSLLASGIYEQYF. CDR3 nucleotide sequence: TGTGCCACCAGCTTGCTCGCTAGCGGGATTTACGAGCAGTACTTC.

CDR3 nucleotides: TGTGCCAGCAGTTTGGGTCATCTCGAAGGGGCCCAGCATTTT. Translation gives CASSLGHLEGAQHF. This chain uses TRBV28 with TRBJ1-5; a possible D gene is TRBD1 (5 bases). CDR3 length equals 14 residues. Germline V gene lookup returns CDR1 MDHEN and CDR2 SYDVKM. Trimming stripped 3 bases from V and 11 bases from J, with 17 bases between.

The chain has TRBV2 and TRBJ1-4; 7 bases fit TRBD1. CDR1 is SNHLY, CDR2 FYNNEI, per germline. The CDR3 consists of 15 residues. V lost 6 bases to trimming and J lost 4 bases; unmatched junction nucleotides: 8. The CDR3 spells CASRGATGSNEKLFF. DNA of the CDR3: TGTGCCAGCAGGGGTGCGACAGGGAGTAATGAAAAACTGTTTTTT.

Comments on this clone: The identical CDR3 is also encoded by other nucleotide sequences in the sample. The CDR3 nucleotides are TGCGCCAGCAGCCAGCGGACTAGCGGGAACTACGAGCAGTACTTC. Protein: CASSQRTSGNYEQYF. The chain couples TRBV4-3 to TRBJ2-7; TRBD2 matches 12 bases. CDR1 is LGHNA, CDR2 YSLEER, per germline. J gave up 3 bases and V 3 bases, and 3 bases lay outside the gene matches. This CDR3 is 15 amino acids long.

This clone has only one observation. V is TRBV4-2 and J is TRBJ2-3, with 10 bases fitting TRBD2. The germline V gene has CDR1 LGHNA and CDR2 YNFKEQ. V was pared by 1 base and J by 2 bases, with 9 bases of the junction left unmatched. CDR3 length: 18 amino acids. CDR3 nucleotides: TGTGCCAGCAGCCAAGTAATGAGAAGCGGGAGGGCCACAGATACGCAGTATTTT. It codes for CASSQVMRSGRATDTQYF.

This clone was detected only once. The chain links TRBV19 to TRBJ2-5; 8 bases are a match to TRBD1. The ends lost 3 bases at V and 3 bases at J; junction bases unmatched: 6. Germline loops: CDR1 LNHDA, CDR2 SQIVND (reference sequence). The CDR3 has 15 amino acids. CDR3 sequence: CASSIGGQVEETQYF. The CDR3, as DNA: TGTGCCAGTAGTATTGGGGGACAGGTAGAAGAGACCCAGTACTTC.

This clone has more than one count but fewer than ten. The chain couples TRBV6-5 to TRBJ2-2; TRBD1 is a possible D gene (5 bases). Germline V gene sequence: CDR1 MNHEY, CDR2 SVGAGI. This CDR3 has 14 amino acids. V was pared by 6 bases and J by 4 bases, with 12 bases between. The CDR3 loop reads CASSPQGSTGELFF. The CDR3 DNA reads as TGTGCCAGCAGCCCCCAGGGAAGCACCGGGGAGCTGTTTTTT.

V gene TRBV6-5 combines with J gene TRBJ1-5, with D perhaps TRBD1 (5 bases). CDR3 length: 13 amino acids. Germline V gene lookup returns CDR1 MNHEY and CDR2 SVGAGI. The V and J ends lost 7 bases and 3 bases respectively, with 10 bases between them. The CDR3 spells CASTPGNNQPQHF. The CDR3 bases are TGTGCCAGCACCCCAGGGAACAATCAGCCCCAGCATTTT.

V usage is TRBV25-1 and J usage is TRBJ2-1; 8 bases fit TRBD2. The V and J ends lost 7 bases and 5 bases, in that order; junction bases with no gene match: 4. Germline assignment: CDR1 MGHDK and CDR2 SYGVNS. The CDR3 totals 13 residues. CDR3: CASNPGLDNEQFF. DNA for the CDR3: TGTGCCAGCAATCCGGGACTAGACAATGAGCAGTTCTTC.

DNA for the CDR3: TGTGCCAGTAACCCCTCTATAGGACAGGATGCCTACGAGCAGTACTTC. Its translation: CASNPSIGQDAYEQYF. This chain joins TRBV19 and TRBJ2-7, with 7 bases lining up with TRBD1. Germline loops: CDR1 LNHDA, CDR2 SQIVND (reference sequence). V lost 7 bases to trimming and J lost 2 bases; unmatched junction nucleotides: 14. The CDR3 sequence is 16 residues long.

This chain connects TRBV6-5 to TRBJ2-3, with D possibly matching TRBD1 (6 bases). The CDR3 is 15 residues long. In germline, CDR1 is MNHEY, CDR2 SVGAGI. V dropped 8 bases and J dropped 7 bases, with 22 bases sitting between them. DNA of the CDR3: TGTGCCAGCGGACTCGGGACACCGGGTTGGAATACGCAGTATTTT. Translating it yields CASGLGTPGWNTQYF.

Here the CDR3 DNA reads TGTGCCAGCAGCTCCTTCCCCACAGGGGTGATCGGGGAGCTGTTTTTT. Translating it yields CASSSFPTGVIGELFF. The genes are TRBV7-4 and TRBJ2-2, with 7 bases that match TRBD1. V trimming: 4 bases; J trimming: 7 bases; junction bases outside the gene matches: 12. The CDR3 loop spans 16 amino acids. The germline V gene has CDR1 SGHVT and CDR2 SQSDAQ.

On this clone itself: At one end, the junction sequence differs from germline, possibly due to a read error. J is TRBJ2-1 and V is TRBV5-1; 8 bases match TRBD2. The CDR3 has 15 amino acids. The germline gives CDR1 SGHRS, CDR2 YFSETQ. The CDR3, as DNA: TGCGCCAGCAGCTCCTGGACTAGCTCCAACAATGAGCAGTTCTTC. It is translated as CASSSWTSSNNEQFF.

J is TRBJ2-5 and V is TRBV7-2; D call uncertain. Trimming stripped 6 bases from V and 12 bases from J, with 14 bases between. There are 11 residues in the CDR3. Germline V lookup: CDR1 SGHTA, CDR2 FQGNSA. CDR3 nucleotides: TGTGCCAGCAGAATTGGCAGTCAAGAGTACTTC. It yields the protein CASRIGSQEYF.

V and J are TRBV5-1 and TRBJ1-1; 9 bases are shared with TRBD1. This CDR3 has 14 amino acids. CDR1 and CDR2 (germline): SGHRS, YFSETQ. V shed 4 bases and J 1 base; nucleotides not matched to a gene: 2. CDR3 region: CASSTGQGNTEAFF. CDR3 in DNA: TGCGCCAGCAGCACGGGACAGGGGAACACTGAAGCTTTCTTT.

The J gene is TRBJ2-7, the V gene TRBV5-1; 8 bases map to TRBD1. Germline CDR1 SGHRS, CDR2 YFSETQ. The V segment lost 5 bases and the J segment 1 base; nucleotides outside the gene matches: 8. The CDR3 spans 15 residues. CDR3 sequence: CASRDREKLSYEQYF. Written as DNA, the CDR3 is TGCGCCAGCAGGGACAGGGAAAAACTTTCCTACGAGCAGTACTTC.

Only a few counts were recorded for this clone. The chain has TRBV12-2 and TRBJ1-2; TRBD1 is the table's D call, not checked against the DNA. TRBV12-2 is classified as a pseudogene. The CDR3 contains 18 residues. The CDR3 DNA follows: TGTGCAAGTCGCTTATTATGGACAGGGGGCTGCCCTAACTATGGCTACACCTTC. Residues: CASRLLWTGGCPNYGYTF.

The V gene is TRBV7-2, the J gene TRBJ1-2; perhaps TRBD1 as D (5 bases). Trimming left V 4 bases short and J 1 base short, with 13 bases between. The CDR3 spans 15 residues. Per germline, CDR1 SGHTA and CDR2 FQGNSA. Here the CDR3 reads CASSSSRQGNYGYTF. The DNA for the CDR3 is TGTGCCAGCAGCTCCAGCCGCCAGGGTAACTATGGCTACACCTTC.

CDR3 residues: CAWRSGRSSYEQYF. The DNA of the CDR3 is TGTGCCTGGAGGTCAGGGAGGAGCTCCTACGAGCAGTACTTC. The chain joins TRBV30 to TRBJ2-7; TRBD2 might be the D (6 bases). Germline CDR1 GTSNPN, CDR2 SVGIG (reference sequence). The CDR3 runs to 14 residues. Trimming took off 3 bases at V and 0 bases at J, with 12 bases between the two ends.

This clone came up once. The chain links TRBV27 to TRBJ2-3; 10 bases fit TRBD1. This CDR3 comprises 19 residues. From germline, CDR1 is MNHEY and CDR2 SMNVEV (reference sequence). With V trimmed by 7 bases and J by 0 bases, 16 bases remained unmatched. The CDR3 DNA reads as TGTGCCAGCAACACAATCGGGACAGGGGCGAGAACTAGCACAGATACGCAGTATTTT. Translation gives CASNTIGTGARTSTDTQYF.

CDR3 nucleotide sequence: TGTGCCAGCAGTCCAAGACAGGGGCGAGGCGAGCAGTACTTC. Protein product: CASSPRQGRGEQYF. This sequence joins TRBV6-5 and TRBJ2-7; 8 positions agree with TRBD1. Germline V gene data show CDR1 as MNHEY and CDR2 as SVGAGI. The CDR3 consists of 14 residues. The trim removed 5 bases at V and 6 bases at J, leaving 9 bases unmatched.